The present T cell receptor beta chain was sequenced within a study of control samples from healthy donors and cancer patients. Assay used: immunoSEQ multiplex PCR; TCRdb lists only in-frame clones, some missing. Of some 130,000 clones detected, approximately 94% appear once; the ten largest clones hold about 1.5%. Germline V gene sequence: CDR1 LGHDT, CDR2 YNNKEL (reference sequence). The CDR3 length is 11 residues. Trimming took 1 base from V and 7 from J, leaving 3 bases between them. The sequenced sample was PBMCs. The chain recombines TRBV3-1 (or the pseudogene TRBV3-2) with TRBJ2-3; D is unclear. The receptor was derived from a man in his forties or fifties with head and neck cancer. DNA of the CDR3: TGTGCCAGCAGCCAAGCAAATACGCAGTATTTT. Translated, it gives CASSQANTQYF.